This T cell receptor (beta chain) was documented in a study of T-cell reconstitution after alpha-beta-depleted transplantation in children (dated by TCRdb to the mid-2010s). Study-level background: Using TCR repertoire profiling, the study followed T-cell immune reconstitution in a quantitative way in children after TCRalphabeta/CD19-depleted allogeneic hematopoietic cell transplantation.

Turning to this clonotype: Its antigen is currently not known. Per-nucleotide qualities are absent, and no much larger clonotype sits a single base away.

The paper as a whole reports these results and caveats: Hyperexpanded clone frequencies declined over subsequent months; after one year, T-cell counts and TCRbeta diversity were mostly attributed to newly produced T cells. In some patients, high TCRbeta diversity at day 60 was attributed to recipient T cells and intrathymic progenitors that had survived conditioning. The apparently early alphabetaT-cell count recovery about two months after transplant was reportedly dependent on only several hundred rapidly expanded clones derived from non-depleted graft cells.

Libraries were constructed by PCR. The instrument was an Illumina HiSeq 2500. TCR libraries were prepared with molecular barcoding, using unique molecular identifiers to normalize TCRbeta repertoire quantification. Starting from the raw public reads, TCRdb applied fastp trimming at Q25, assembled clones with MiXCR and retained in-frame beta chains. When rows share a CDR3 protein, they turn into one entry using the most common DNA and genes. The sample records approximately 1,000,000 distinct CDR3 sequences, roughly 29% of which are singletons. Roughly 31% of the sample goes to the ten largest clones. What the treatment or condition label conveys for this sample: allogeneic hematopoietic cell transplantation with graft depleted of TCRalphabeta T cells and CD19 B cells. Transplant recipients were children who received TCRalphabeta/CD19-depleted allogeneic hematopoietic cell grafts. The CDR3 measures 14 amino acids from cysteine to phenylalanine. Solely the CDR3 DNA is kept, with 42 bases framed from the first base. V gives up 0 bases and J gives up 15 bases, and the segment between their germline ends measures 18 bases. Taken from the germline V gene, the CDR1 and CDR2 loops are LGHNA and YSLEER.

Source: PBMCs, mostly from graft donor cells, taken 360 days after TCRalphabeta/CD19-depleted stem cell transplant. The clonotype was recovered from a boy in the first two years of life who had a stem cell transplant for SCID, so the T cells may come from the graft donor. The sequence is built from TRBV4-3 and TRBJ2-1; the D segment may tentatively be TRBD1 or TRBD2, each giving 5 matched bases. The DNA sequence is TGCGCCAGCAGCCAAGATCGGGGCAGCACGCCGTGGTTCTTC. This encodes CASSQDRGSTPWFF.